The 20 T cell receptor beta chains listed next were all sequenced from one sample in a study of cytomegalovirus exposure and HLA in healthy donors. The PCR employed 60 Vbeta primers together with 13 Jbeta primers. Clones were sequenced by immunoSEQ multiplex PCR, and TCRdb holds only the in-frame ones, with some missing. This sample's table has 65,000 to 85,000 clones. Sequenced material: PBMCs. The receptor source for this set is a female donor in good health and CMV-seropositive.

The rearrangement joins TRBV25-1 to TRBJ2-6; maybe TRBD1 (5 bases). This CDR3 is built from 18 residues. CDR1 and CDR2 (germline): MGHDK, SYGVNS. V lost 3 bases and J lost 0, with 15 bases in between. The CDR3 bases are TGTGCCAGCAGTGAGTTTGGGGCAGGGCACTCTGGGGCCAACGTCCTGACTTTC. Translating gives CASSEFGAGHSGANVLTF.

DNA for the CDR3: TGTGCCAGCAGAAACAGGGTTACCACCGGGGAGCTGTTTTTT. Amino acids: CASRNRVTTGELFF. The V gene is TRBV7-2, the J gene TRBJ2-2, with TRBD1 as a possible D gene (6 bases). V was shortened by 6 bases and J by 4 bases, with 12 bases between the two germline ends. This CDR3 has 14 residues. Germline-derived CDR1 and CDR2 are SGHTA and FQGNSA.

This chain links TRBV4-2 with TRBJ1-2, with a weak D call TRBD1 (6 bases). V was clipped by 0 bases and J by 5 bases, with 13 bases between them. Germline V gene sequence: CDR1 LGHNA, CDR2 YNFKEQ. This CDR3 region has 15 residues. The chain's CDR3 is CASSQEEDSTYGYTF. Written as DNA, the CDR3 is TGTGCCAGCAGCCAAGAGGAGGACAGTACTTATGGCTACACCTTC.

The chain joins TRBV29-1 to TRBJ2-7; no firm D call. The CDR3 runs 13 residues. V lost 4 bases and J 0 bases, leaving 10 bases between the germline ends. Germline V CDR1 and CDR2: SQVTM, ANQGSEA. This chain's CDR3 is CSVVASPSYEQYF. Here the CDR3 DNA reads TGCAGCGTTGTAGCCAGCCCCTCCTACGAGCAGTACTTC.

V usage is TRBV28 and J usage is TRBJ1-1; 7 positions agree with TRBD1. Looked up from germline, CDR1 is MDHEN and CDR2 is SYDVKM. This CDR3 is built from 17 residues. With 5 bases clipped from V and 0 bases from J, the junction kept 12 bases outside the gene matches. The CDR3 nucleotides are TGTGCCAGCAGTCATCCCGAGGAGGGGGCGCTGAACACTGAAGCTTTCTTT. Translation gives CASSHPEEGALNTEAFF. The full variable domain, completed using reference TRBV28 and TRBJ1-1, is DVKVTQSSRYLVKRTGEKVFLECVQDMDHENMFWYRQDPGLGLRLIYFSYDVKMKEKGDIPEGYSVSREKKERFSLILESASTNQTSMYLCASSHPEEGALNTEAFFGQGTRLTVV.

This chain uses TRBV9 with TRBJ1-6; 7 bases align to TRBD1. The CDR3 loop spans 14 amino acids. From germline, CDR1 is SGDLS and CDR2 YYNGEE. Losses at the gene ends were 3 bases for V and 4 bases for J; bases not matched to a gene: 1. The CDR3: CASSGQGYNSPLHF. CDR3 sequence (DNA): TGTGCCAGCAGCGGACAGGGTTATAATTCACCCCTCCACTTT.

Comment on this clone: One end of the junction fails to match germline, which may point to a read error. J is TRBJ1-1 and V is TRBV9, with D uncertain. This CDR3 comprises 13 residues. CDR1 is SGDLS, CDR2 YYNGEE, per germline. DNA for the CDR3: TGTGCCAGCAGCCAGAAAAGCGGGTCTGAAGATTTCTTT. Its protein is CASSQKSGSEDFF.

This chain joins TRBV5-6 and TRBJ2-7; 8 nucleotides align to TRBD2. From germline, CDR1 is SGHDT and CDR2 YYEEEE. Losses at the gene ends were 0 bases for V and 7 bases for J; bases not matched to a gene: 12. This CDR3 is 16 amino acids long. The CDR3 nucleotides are TGTGCCAGCAGCTTGGAAAGGCGGGGGGCCGGGAGGGAGCAGTACTTC. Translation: CASSLERRGAGREQYF.

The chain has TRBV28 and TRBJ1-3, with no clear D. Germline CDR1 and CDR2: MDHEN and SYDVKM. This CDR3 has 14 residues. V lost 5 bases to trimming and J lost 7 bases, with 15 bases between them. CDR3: CASSLPGYGNTIYF. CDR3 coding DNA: TGTGCCAGCAGTCTCCCGGGTTATGGGAACACCATATATTTT. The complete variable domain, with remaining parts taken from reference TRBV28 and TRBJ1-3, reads DVKVTQSSRYLVKRTGEKVFLECVQDMDHENMFWYRQDPGLGLRLIYFSYDVKMKEKGDIPEGYSVSREKKERFSLILESASTNQTSMYLCASSLPGYGNTIYFGEGSWLTVV.

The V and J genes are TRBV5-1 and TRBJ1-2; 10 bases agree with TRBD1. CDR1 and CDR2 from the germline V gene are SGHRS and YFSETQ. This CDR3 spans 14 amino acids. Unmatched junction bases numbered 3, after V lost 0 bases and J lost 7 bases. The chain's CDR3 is CASSLGDRGSGYTF. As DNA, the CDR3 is TGCGCCAGCAGCTTGGGGGACAGGGGCTCTGGCTACACCTTC.

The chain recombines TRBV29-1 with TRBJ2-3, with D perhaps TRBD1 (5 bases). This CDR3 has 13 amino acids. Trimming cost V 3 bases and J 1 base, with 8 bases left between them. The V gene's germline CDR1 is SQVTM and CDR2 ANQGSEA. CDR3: CSVDQQGTDTQYF. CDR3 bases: TGCAGCGTTGACCAACAGGGCACAGATACGCAGTATTTT.

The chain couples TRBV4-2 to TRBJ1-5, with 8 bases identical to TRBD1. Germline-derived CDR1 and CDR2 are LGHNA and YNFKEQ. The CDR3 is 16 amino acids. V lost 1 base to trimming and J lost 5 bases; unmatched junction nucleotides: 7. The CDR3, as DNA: TGTGCCAGCAGCCAAGGGACAGGGCGGGGAGATCAGCCCCAGCATTTT. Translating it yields CASSQGTGRGDQPQHF.

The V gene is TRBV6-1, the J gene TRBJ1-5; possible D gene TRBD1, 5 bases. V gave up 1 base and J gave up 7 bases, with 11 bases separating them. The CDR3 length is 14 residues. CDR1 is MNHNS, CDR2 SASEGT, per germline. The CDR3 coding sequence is TGTGCCAGCAGTGAAGGATCAGGGCCCCAGCCCCAGCATTTT. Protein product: CASSEGSGPQPQHF.

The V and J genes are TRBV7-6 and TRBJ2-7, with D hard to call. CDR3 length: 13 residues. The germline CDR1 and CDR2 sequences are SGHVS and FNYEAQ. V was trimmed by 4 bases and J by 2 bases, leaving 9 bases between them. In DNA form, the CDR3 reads TGTGCCAGCAGCTCCCCCCCTGCCTACGAGCAGTACTTC. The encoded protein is CASSSPPAYEQYF.

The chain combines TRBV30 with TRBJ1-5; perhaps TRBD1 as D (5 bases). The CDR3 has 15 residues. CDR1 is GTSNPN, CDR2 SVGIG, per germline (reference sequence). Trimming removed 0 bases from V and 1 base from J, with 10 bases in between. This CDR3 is CAWSVMRGSNQPQHF. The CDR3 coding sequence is TGTGCCTGGAGTGTAATGCGGGGGAGCAATCAGCCCCAGCATTTT.

CDR3 in DNA: TGTGCCAGCAAGGAGGCCCGGGACACAGATACGCAGTATTTT. The encoded protein is CASKEARDTDTQYF. This chain uses TRBV6-5 with TRBJ2-3, with TRBD2 as a possible D gene (5 bases). Germline values: CDR1 MNHEY, CDR2 SVGAGI. This CDR3 has 14 residues. Between the trimmed V and J ends, which lost 7 bases and 2 bases, there was a span of 13 bases.

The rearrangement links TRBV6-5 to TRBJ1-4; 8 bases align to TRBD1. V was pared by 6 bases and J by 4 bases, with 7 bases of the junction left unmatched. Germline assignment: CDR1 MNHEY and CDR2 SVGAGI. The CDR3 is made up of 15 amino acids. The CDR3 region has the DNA TGTGCCAGCAGGGGACAGGCGCCAATTAATGAAAAACTGTTTTTT. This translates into CASRGQAPINEKLFF.

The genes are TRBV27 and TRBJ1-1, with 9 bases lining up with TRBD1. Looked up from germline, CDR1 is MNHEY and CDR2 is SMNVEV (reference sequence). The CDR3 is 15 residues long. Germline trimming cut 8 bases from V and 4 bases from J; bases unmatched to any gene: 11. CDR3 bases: TGTGCCAGCGGGAAACAGGGGGCGCCTGGCACTGAAGCTTTCTTT. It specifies CASGKQGAPGTEAFF.

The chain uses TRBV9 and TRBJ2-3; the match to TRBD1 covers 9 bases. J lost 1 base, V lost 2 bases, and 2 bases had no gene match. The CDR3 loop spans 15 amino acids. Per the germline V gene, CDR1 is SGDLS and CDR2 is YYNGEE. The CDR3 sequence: CASSVTGGGTDTQYF. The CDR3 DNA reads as TGTGCCAGCAGCGTGACAGGGGGTGGCACAGATACGCAGTATTTT.

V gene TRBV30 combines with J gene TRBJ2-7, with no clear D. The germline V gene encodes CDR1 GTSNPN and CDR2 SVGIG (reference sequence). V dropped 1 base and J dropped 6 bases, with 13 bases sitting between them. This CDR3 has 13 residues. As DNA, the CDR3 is TGTGCCTGGAGTGAAGTGGCAGTGGCCGAGCAGTACTTC. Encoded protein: CAWSEVAVAEQYF. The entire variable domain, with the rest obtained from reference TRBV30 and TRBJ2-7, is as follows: SQTIHQWPATLVQPVGSPLSLECTVEGTSNPNLYWYRQAAGRGLQLLFYSVGIGQISSEVPQNLSASRPQDRQFILSSKKLLLSDSGFYLCAWSEVAVAEQYFGPGTRLTVT.